The present T cell receptor (beta chain) was sequenced within a study of cytomegalovirus exposure and HLA in healthy donors. This clone was detected only a few times. Its antigen is not known. Germline CDR1 SGHDT, CDR2 YYEEEE. The V and J ends lost 2 bases and 4 bases respectively, with 7 bases between them. The CDR3 extends over 13 amino acids. The PCR ran on 60 Vbeta and 13 Jbeta primers. The repertoire was sequenced with immunoSEQ multiplex PCR; TCRdb's copy has only in-frame clones and lacks some. The top ten clones hold around 2% of a sample with approximately 83,000 clones, about 84% of them seen once. Whole-study results and caveats: Fewer N-insertions (relative to the roughly 700-donor mean) were reportedly seen in an Asian-associated ancestry cluster in a later analysis. Per published accounts, TCR beta sequences correctly predicted the HLA-A and HLA-B alleles of most subjects.

The sequence was obtained from a young man in good health and CMV-seronegative. J is TRBJ1-5 and V is TRBV5-6; D is perhaps TRBD1 (6 bases). What was sequenced was PBMCs. CDR3 amino acids: CASSFQGNQPQHF. In DNA, the CDR3 is TGTGCCAGCAGCTTCCAGGGGAATCAGCCCCAGCATTTT.